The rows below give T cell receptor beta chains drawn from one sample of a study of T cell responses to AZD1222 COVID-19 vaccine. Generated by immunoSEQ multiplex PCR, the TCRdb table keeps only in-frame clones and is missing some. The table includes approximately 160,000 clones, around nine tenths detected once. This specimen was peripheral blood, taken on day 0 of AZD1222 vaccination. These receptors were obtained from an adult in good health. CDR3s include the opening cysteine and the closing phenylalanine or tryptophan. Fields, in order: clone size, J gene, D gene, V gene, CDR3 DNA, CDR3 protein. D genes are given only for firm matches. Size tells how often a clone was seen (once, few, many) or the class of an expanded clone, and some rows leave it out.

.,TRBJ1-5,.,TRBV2,TGTGCCAGCAGTGAAGACTGGGGCAGTAATCAGCCCCAGCATTTT,CASSEDWGSNQPQHF
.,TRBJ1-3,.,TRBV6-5,TGTGCCAGCAGTTACTCGGCCAGCTCTGGAAACACCATATATTTT,CASSYSASSGNTIYF
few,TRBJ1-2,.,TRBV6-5,TGTGCCAGCAGTCCACAGGGAGCCGGCTATGGCTACACCTTC,CASSPQGAGYGYTF
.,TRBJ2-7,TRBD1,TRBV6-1,TGTGCCAGCAGTGACGGGACAGGTCCCTACGAGCAGTACTTC,CASSDGTGPYEQYF
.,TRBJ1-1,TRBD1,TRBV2,TGTGCCAGCAGTAGACAGGGGTTCAACACTGAAGCTTTCTTT,CASSRQGFNTEAFF
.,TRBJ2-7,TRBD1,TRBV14,TGTGCCAGCAGCCAGTGGACAGGGGCCGGCTACGAGCAGTACTTC,CASSQWTGAGYEQYF
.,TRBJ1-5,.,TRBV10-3,TGTGCCACACAACGAGGATATAGCAATCAGCCCCAGCATTTT,CATQRGYSNQPQHF
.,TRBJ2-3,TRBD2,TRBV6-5,TGTGCCAGCCACCGGGGGGGCGGCACAGATACGCAGTATTTT,CASHRGGGTDTQYF
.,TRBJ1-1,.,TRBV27,TGTGCCAGCAGACTTGGACAGTACACTGAAGCTTTCTTT,CASRLGQYTEAFF
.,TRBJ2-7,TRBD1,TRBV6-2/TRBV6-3,TGTGCCAGCAGCCCCCAGGGACAGGGGACCTACGAGCAGTACTTC,CASSPQGQGTYEQYF
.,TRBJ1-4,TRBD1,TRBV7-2,TGTGCCAGCAGCCCCCAGGGGGCGGCTAATGAAAAACTGTTTTTT,CASSPQGAANEKLFF
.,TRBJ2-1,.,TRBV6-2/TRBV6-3,TGTGCCAGCAGTACTAATTACAATGAGCAGTTCTTC,CASSTNYNEQFF
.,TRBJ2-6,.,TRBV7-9,TGTGCCAGCAGCTTAGTAATCGGGGTATCCGGGGCCAACGTCCTGACTTTC,CASSLVIGVSGANVLTF
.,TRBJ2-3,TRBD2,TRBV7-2,TGTGCCAGCAGCTTTGGTAGCGGGGGCACAGATACGCAGTATTTT,CASSFGSGGTDTQYF
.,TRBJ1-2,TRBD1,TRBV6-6,TGTGCCAGCAGTTACCTCGGACAGGCGTCCAATGGCTACACCTTC,CASSYLGQASNGYTF
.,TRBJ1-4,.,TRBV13,TGTGCCAGCAGCTTAGGAGGGGCGAATGAAAAACTGTTTTTT,CASSLGGANEKLFF
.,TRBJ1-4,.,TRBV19,TGTGCCAGTAGTAGGACCATAGAAGGCGCAACTAATGAAAAACTGTTTTTT,CASSRTIEGATNEKLFF
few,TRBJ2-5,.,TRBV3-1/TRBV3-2,TGTGCCAGCAGCCATCAAAAAGAGACCCAGTACTTC,CASSHQKETQYF
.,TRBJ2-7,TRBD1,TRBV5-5,TGTGCCAGCAGCTTCGTAGGACAGGGCGGTGTGCAGTACTTC,CASSFVGQGGVQYF
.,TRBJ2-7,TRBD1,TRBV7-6,TGTGCCAGCAGGCGCACAACAGGGGGCAGGGACGAGCAGTACTTC,CASRRTTGGRDEQYF
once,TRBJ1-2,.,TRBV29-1,TGCAGCTCCGACGCCCGCGGCTACACCTTC,CSSDARGYTF
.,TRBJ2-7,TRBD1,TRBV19,TGTGCCAGTAGCCTCAAACAGGGGATCGGCTACGAGCAGTACTTC,CASSLKQGIGYEQYF
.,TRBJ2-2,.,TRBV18,TGTGCCAGCTCACTCGACAGGGCCGGGAGCGGGGAGCTGTTTTTT,CASSLDRAGSGELFF
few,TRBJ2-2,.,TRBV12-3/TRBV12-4,TGTGCCAGCAGTTTATGGAACACCGGGGAGCTGTTTTTT,CASSLWNTGELFF
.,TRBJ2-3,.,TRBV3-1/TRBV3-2,TGTGCCAGCAGCCAGAGAGGGGAGGATACGCAGTATTTT,CASSQRGEDTQYF
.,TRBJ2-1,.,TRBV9,TGTGCCAGCAGCCCCCGGGGAGACAGAAATATTCTAAGCTCCTACAATGAGCAGTTCTTC,CASSPRGDRNILSSYNEQFF
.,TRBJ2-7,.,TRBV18,TGTGCCAGCTCACCACGGGGGCTCCTTTACGAGCAGTACTTC,CASSPRGLLYEQYF
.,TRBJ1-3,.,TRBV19,TGTGCCAGCATGGACCGCTCCTCTGGAAACACCATATATTTT,CASMDRSSGNTIYF